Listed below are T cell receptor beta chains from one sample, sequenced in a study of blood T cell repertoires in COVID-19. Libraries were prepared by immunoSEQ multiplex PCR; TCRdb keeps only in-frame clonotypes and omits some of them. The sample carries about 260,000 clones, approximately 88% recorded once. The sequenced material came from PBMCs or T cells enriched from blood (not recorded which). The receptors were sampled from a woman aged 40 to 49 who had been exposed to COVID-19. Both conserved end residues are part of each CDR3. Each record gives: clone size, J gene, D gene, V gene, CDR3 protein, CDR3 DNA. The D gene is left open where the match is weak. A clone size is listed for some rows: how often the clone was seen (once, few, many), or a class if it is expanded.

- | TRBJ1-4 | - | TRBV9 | CASSETDRPNEKLFF | TGTGCCAGCAGCGAGACAGACAGACCGAATGAAAAACTGTTTTTT
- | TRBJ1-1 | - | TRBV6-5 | CASAQERNTEAFF | TGTGCCAGCGCCCAAGAGAGGAACACTGAAGCTTTCTTT
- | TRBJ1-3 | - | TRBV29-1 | CSVRGSGNTIYF | TGCAGCGTGAGGGGGTCTGGAAACACCATATATTTT
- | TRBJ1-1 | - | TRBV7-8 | CASSPYNTEAFF | TGTGCCAGCAGCCCGTATAACACTGAAGCTTTCTTT
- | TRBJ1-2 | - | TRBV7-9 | CASSPSLADYGYTF | TGTGCCAGCAGCCCCTCCCTCGCGGACTATGGCTACACCTTC
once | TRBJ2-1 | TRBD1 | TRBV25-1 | CASTPGQGYNEQFF | TGTGCCAGCACCCCGGGACAGGGGTACAATGAGCAGTTCTTC
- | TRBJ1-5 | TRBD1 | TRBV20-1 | CSASNRDRFYQPQHF | TGCAGTGCTAGTAACCGGGACAGGTTTTATCAGCCCCAGCATTTT
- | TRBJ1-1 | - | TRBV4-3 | CASSLGAGNTEAFF | TGCGCCAGCAGCCTAGGTGCAGGGAACACTGAAGCTTTCTTT
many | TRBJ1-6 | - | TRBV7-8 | CASYKDWYMGSYNSPLHF | TGTGCCAGCTATAAAGACTGGTATATGGGTTCCTATAATTCACCCCTCCACTTT
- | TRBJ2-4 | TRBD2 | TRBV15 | CATSMVGGLAGNIAKNIQYF | TGTGCCACCAGCATGGTGGGCGGGCTAGCGGGAAATATAGCCAAAAACATTCAGTACTTC
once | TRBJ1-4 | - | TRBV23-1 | CASSQTGQTGRDEKLFF | TGCGCCAGCAGTCAGACGGGACAAACGGGGCGAGATGAAAAACTGTTTTTT
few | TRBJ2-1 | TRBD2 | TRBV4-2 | CASSQSGGRSYNEQFF | TGTGCCAGCAGCCAAAGCGGGGGACGCTCCTACAATGAGCAGTTCTTC
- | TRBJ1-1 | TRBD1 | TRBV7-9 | CASSLGAGGENTEAFF | TGTGCCAGCAGCTTAGGGGCAGGGGGCGAAAACACTGAAGCTTTCTTT
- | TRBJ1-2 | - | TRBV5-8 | CASSSRGRGYTF | TGTGCCAGCAGCTCCAGGGGCCGTGGCTACACCTTC
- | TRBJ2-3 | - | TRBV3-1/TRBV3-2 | CASSPRDFTDTQYF | TGTGCCAGCAGCCCCCGGGACTTTACAGATACGCAGTATTTT
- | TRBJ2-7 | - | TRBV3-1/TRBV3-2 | CASSPQKPVGGYEQYF | TGTGCCAGCAGCCCCCAGAAGCCGGTCGGGGGATACGAGCAGTACTTC
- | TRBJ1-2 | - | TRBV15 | CATSRENYGYTF | TGTGCCACCAGCCGGGAAAACTATGGCTACACCTTC
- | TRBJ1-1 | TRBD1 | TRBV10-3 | CAITGGSGTEAFF | TGTGCCATCACAGGGGGTTCGGGCACTGAAGCTTTCTTT
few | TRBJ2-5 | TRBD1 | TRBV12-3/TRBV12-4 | CASSSGQGIWYF | TGTGCCAGCAGTTCGGGACAGGGGATCTGGTACTTC
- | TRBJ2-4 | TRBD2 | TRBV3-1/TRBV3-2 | CASSSGVTSGRGRAKNIQYF | TGTGCCAGCAGCAGTGGGGTTACTAGCGGGAGGGGACGAGCCAAAAACATTCAGTACTTC
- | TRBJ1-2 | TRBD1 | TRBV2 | CASQEGQTQIYGYTF | TGTGCCAGCCAAGAGGGACAGACTCAGATCTATGGCTACACCTTC
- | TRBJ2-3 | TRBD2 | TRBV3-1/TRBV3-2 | CASSQGLVIADTQYF | TGTGCCAGCAGCCAGGGACTAGTAATCGCAGATACGCAGTATTTT
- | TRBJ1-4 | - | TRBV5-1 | CASSPTGSANEKLFF | TGCGCCAGCAGCCCGACAGGTTCAGCTAATGAAAAACTGTTTTTT
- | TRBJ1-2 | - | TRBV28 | CASSLLDTSYGYTF | TGTGCCAGCAGTTTATTGGACACATCGTATGGCTACACCTTC
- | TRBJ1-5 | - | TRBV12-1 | CASSQNQPQHF | TGTGCCAGCAGCCAGAATCAGCCCCAGCATTTT
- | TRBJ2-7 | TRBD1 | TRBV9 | CASSINPGQGDEQYF | TGTGCCAGCAGCATTAACCCGGGACAGGGGGACGAGCAGTACTTC
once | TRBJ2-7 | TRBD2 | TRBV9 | CASSVVAGGPYEQYF | TGTGCCAGCAGCGTAGTGGCGGGGGGCCCCTACGAGCAGTACTTC
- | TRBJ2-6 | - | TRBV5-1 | CASSSFPGANVLTF | TGCGCCAGCAGCTCTTTTCCTGGGGCCAACGTCCTGACTTTC
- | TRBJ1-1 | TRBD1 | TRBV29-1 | CSVDVRGFDTEAFF | TGCAGCGTTGATGTCAGGGGGTTTGACACTGAAGCTTTCTTT
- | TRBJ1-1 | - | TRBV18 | CASSPAATPQALNTEAFF | TGTGCCAGCTCACCAGCGGCGACTCCACAGGCCTTGAACACTGAAGCTTTCTTT
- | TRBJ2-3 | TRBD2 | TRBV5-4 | CASSLGPGLAGGPSDTQYF | TGTGCCAGCAGCTTGGGGCCCGGACTAGCGGGAGGGCCGTCGGATACGCAGTATTTT
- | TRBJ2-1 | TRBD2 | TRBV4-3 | CASSQDLAGGNEQFF | TGCGCCAGCAGCCAAGATCTAGCGGGGGGCAATGAGCAGTTCTTC
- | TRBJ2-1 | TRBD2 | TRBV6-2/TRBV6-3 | CASSFLGGEQFF | TGTGCCAGCAGTTTCTTGGGAGGGGAGCAGTTCTTC
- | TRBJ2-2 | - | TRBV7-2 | CASSLVGDFNTGELFF | TGTGCCAGCAGCTTAGTCGGAGATTTCAACACCGGGGAGCTGTTTTTT
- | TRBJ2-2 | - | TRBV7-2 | CASRRTGELFF | TGTGCCAGCAGGAGAACCGGGGAGCTGTTTTTT
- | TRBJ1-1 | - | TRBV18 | CASSPQQGLNTEAFF | TGTGCCAGCTCACCCCAACAGGGCCTGAACACTGAAGCTTTCTTT
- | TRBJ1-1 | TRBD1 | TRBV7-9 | CASSLDQGAEAFF | TGTGCCAGCAGCTTGGATCAGGGGGCAGAAGCTTTCTTT
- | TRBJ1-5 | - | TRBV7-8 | CASSPDSNQPQHF | TGTGCCAGCAGCCCCGACAGTAATCAGCCCCAGCATTTT
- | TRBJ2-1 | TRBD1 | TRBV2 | CASSEALGTGSDEQFF | TGTGCCAGCAGTGAAGCGCTCGGGACAGGGAGCGATGAGCAGTTCTTC
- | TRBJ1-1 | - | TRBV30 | CAWNRGRNTEAFF | TGTGCCTGGAATAGAGGGAGGAACACTGAAGCTTTCTTT
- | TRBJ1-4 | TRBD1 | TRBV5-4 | CASSPGQGETNEKLFF | TGTGCCAGCAGCCCCGGACAGGGGGAAACTAATGAAAAACTGTTTTTT
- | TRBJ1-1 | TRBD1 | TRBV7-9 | CASSLGEGGLAFF | TGTGCCAGCAGCTTAGGAGAAGGGGGCTTGGCTTTCTTT
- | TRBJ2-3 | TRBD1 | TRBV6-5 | CASRDRVTDTQYF | TGTGCCAGTCGGGACAGGGTCACAGATACGCAGTATTTT
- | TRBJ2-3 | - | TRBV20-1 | CSASDTQYF | TGCAGTGCGAGCGATACGCAGTATTTT
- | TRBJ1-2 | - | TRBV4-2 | CASSQEEVRSYGYTF | TGTGCCAGCAGCCAAGAAGAGGTCCGGTCGTATGGCTACACCTTC
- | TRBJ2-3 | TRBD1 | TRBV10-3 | CAIRGPGQGTDTQYF | TGTGCCATCAGGGGTCCGGGACAGGGGACAGATACGCAGTATTTT
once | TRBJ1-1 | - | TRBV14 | CASSLLLNTEAFF | TGTGCCAGCAGCCTCCTCTTGAACACTGAAGCTTTCTTT
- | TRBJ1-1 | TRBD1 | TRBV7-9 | CASSLTGATGTEAFF | TGTGCCAGCAGCTTGACAGGGGCGACAGGGACTGAAGCTTTCTTT
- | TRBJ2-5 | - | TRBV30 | CAWSGGLKETQYF | TGTGCCTGGAGTGGGGGGCTAAAAGAGACCCAGTACTTC
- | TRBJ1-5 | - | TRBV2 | CASREGSSRNQPQHF | TGTGCCAGCAGGGAGGGCAGCTCCCGCAATCAGCCCCAGCATTTT
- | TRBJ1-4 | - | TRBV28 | CASSFTRDTGKLFF | TGTGCCAGCAGTTTTACCAGGGACACTGGAAAACTGTTTTTT
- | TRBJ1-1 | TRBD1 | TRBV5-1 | CASSITGGGEAFF | TGCGCCAGCAGCATAACAGGGGGCGGTGAAGCTTTCTTT